Below are 21 T cell receptor beta chains sequenced from a single sample in a study of T cells in localized non-small cell lung cancer. Sequencing was performed with immunoSEQ multiplex PCR; in TCRdb, only in-frame clones are kept and a portion is missing. The profile shows 25,000 to 30,000 clones, roughly four fifths of them singletons. The sequenced sample was peripheral blood, obtained before any cancer treatment. Receptors were obtained from a woman between 40 and 69 years old with stage I lung adenocarcinoma.

This chain connects TRBV7-8 to TRBJ2-1; maybe TRBD1 (5 bases). This CDR3 spans 14 amino acids. The germline CDR1 and CDR2 sequences are SGHVS and FQNEAQ. V was clipped by 3 bases and J by 5 bases, with 11 bases between them. The CDR3 loop reads CASSFSIGDNEQFF. CDR3 nucleotides: TGTGCCAGCAGCTTTTCAATAGGGGACAATGAGCAGTTCTTC.

This clone was picked up one time. The chain joins TRBV4-3 to TRBJ1-5, with 10 bases aligning to TRBD1. The J segment lost 7 bases and the V segment lost 4 bases, leaving 4 bases of the junction unmatched. CDR1 and CDR2 (germline): LGHNA, YSLEER. CDR3 size: 14 residues. CDR3 nucleotide sequence: TGCGCCAGCAGCCGGACAGGGGGAGGGCAGCCCCAGCATTTT. Its translation is CASSRTGGGQPQHF.

This chain joins TRBV6-1 and TRBJ1-5; D gene uncertain. Trimming left V 3 bases short and J 9 bases short, with 18 bases between. The CDR3 runs 15 residues. The germline CDR1 and CDR2 sequences are MNHNS and SASEGT. The CDR3 nucleotides are TGTGCCAGCAGTGATGGGCTTGGCGGAACAGCGCCCCAGCATTTT. It encodes CASSDGLGGTAPQHF.

The chain combines TRBV5-4 with TRBJ2-7; TRBD1 matches 10 bases. After removal of 3 bases from V and 2 bases from J, the junction contained 2 bases not matched to a gene. The CDR3 has 14 amino acids. Germline loops: CDR1 SGHNT, CDR2 YYREEE (reference sequence). The CDR3 loop is CASSSGQGAYEQYF. CDR3 in DNA: TGTGCCAGCAGCTCCGGACAGGGGGCCTACGAGCAGTACTTC.

The chain couples TRBV5-8 to TRBJ1-1; D perhaps matches TRBD1 (6 bases). V shed 4 bases and J shed 7 bases, with 11 bases lying between them. There are 12 residues in the CDR3. Per the germline V gene, CDR1 is SGHTS and CDR2 is YDEGEE. The CDR3 loop reads CASSIGQSEAFF. For the CDR3, the DNA is TGTGCCAGCAGCATCGGACAGAGTGAAGCTTTCTTT.

Relative to its sample, this clone is medium-sized. The chain employs TRBV7-8 and TRBJ2-7, with D uncertain. The germline V gene has CDR1 SGHVS and CDR2 FQNEAQ. The CDR3 runs 14 residues. V lost 3 bases and J lost 5, with 14 bases in between. This CDR3 reads CASSLAAWSDEQYF. The CDR3 DNA sequence: TGTGCCAGCAGCTTGGCCGCCTGGAGCGACGAGCAGTACTTC.

This chain joins TRBV6-1 and TRBJ1-6; a possible D gene is TRBD1 (5 bases). The CDR3 sequence is 13 residues long. V was trimmed by 8 bases and J by 3 bases, leaving 8 bases between them. Germline V gene sequence: CDR1 MNHNS, CDR2 SASEGT. CDR3 in amino acids: CASEGFYNSPLHF. CDR3 in DNA: TGTGCCAGCGAGGGGTTCTATAATTCACCCCTCCACTTT.

The V call is TRBV23-1, the J call TRBJ2-7, with a weak D call TRBD1 (6 bases). Being an ORF, TRBV23-1 has a function that is uncertain. The V end lost 4 bases, the J end lost 3 bases, and 16 bases lay between the germline ends. CDR3 length: 15 residues. In DNA, the CDR3 is TGCGCCAGCAGTCTTCGACAGGACCCGCGCTACGAGCAGTACTTC. It is translated as CASSLRQDPRYEQYF.

As DNA, the CDR3 is TGTGCCTGGAGTGTAAGTGGGTTACGAACAGATACGCAGTATTTT. This translates into CAWSVSGLRTDTQYF. The chain employs TRBV30 and TRBJ2-3, with no clear D. Germline V gene sequence: CDR1 GTSNPN, CDR2 SVGIG (reference sequence). The ends were cut back, 0 bases at V and 3 bases at J, with 13 bases in the middle. The CDR3 is made up of 15 amino acids.

V gene TRBV30 combines with J gene TRBJ2-1, with TRBD1 matching 11 bases. Trimming cost V 3 bases and J 5 bases; bases outside gene matches: 9. The germline gives CDR1 GTSNPN, CDR2 SVGIG (reference sequence). CDR3 length equals 16 residues. CDR3 region: CAWRKPGQGGNNEQFF. The DNA of the CDR3 is TGTGCCTGGAGGAAACCGGGACAGGGGGGAAACAATGAGCAGTTCTTC.

V and J are TRBV9 and TRBJ1-3; D perhaps matches TRBD1 (6 bases). V was clipped by 4 bases and J by 0 bases, with 17 bases between them. Germline V gives CDR1 SGDLS, CDR2 YYNGEE. The CDR3 consists of 17 residues. The chain's CDR3 is CASSSTLGGPSGNTIYF. In DNA form, the CDR3 reads TGTGCCAGCAGCTCGACCTTGGGGGGCCCCTCTGGAAACACCATATATTTT.

V is TRBV5-4 and J is TRBJ2-2; no reliable D call. V was trimmed by 3 bases and J by 4 bases, leaving 13 bases between them. Looked up from germline, CDR1 is SGHNT and CDR2 is YYREEE (reference sequence). The CDR3 consists of 15 residues. The CDR3 sequence: CASSSDPILTGELFF. CDR3 DNA: TGTGCCAGCAGCTCGGACCCCATTCTCACCGGGGAGCTGTTTTTT.

The chain combines TRBV9 with TRBJ1-2; no clear D. This CDR3 is built from 14 residues. Germline V gene lookup returns CDR1 SGDLS and CDR2 YYNGEE. V lost 4 bases and J 9 bases, leaving 19 bases between the germline ends. This chain's CDR3 is CASSPSLEGRSYTF. In nucleotides, the CDR3 is TGTGCCAGCAGCCCCTCCCTGGAGGGCAGGAGCTACACCTTC.

The J gene is TRBJ1-1, the V gene TRBV5-1, with 8 bases matching TRBD1. The CDR3 loop spans 16 amino acids. Germline V gene lookup returns CDR1 SGHRS and CDR2 YFSETQ. V trimming: 4 bases; J trimming: 1 base; junction bases outside the gene matches: 9. The CDR3 loop reads CASSHPGQEKNTEAFF. The CDR3 bases are TGCGCCAGCAGCCACCCGGGACAGGAGAAGAACACTGAAGCTTTCTTT.

This chain joins TRBV18 and TRBJ1-4; tentative D call: TRBD1 (5 bases). With 3 bases removed from V and 4 bases from J, the gap between germline ends came to 18 bases. The CDR3 loop spans 17 amino acids. Per the germline V gene, CDR1 is KGHSH and CDR2 is LQKENI. CDR3 region: CASSPLTGARNNEKLFF. In DNA, the CDR3 is TGTGCCAGCTCACCTCTCACTGGGGCCCGGAATAATGAAAAACTGTTTTTT.

CDR3 DNA: TGTGCCAGCTCCCTACAGGGGACCCCCGGGATGAACGGGGAGCTGTTTTTT. This encodes CASSLQGTPGMNGELFF. The chain carries TRBV18 and TRBJ2-2; 7 bases are shared with TRBD1. With 6 bases clipped from V and 7 bases from J, the junction kept 17 bases outside the gene matches. This CDR3 is 17 amino acids long. The V gene's germline CDR1 is KGHSH and CDR2 LQKENI.

The chain links TRBV11-2 to TRBJ1-3; the D gene is possibly TRBD1 (5 bases). Germline values: CDR1 SGHAT, CDR2 FQNNGV. The CDR3 is made up of 14 amino acids. Trimming pared 4 bases from V and 0 bases from J, leaving 7 bases between. CDR3 loop: CASSSGVSGNTIYF. DNA for the CDR3: TGTGCCAGCAGCTCGGGGGTCTCTGGAAACACCATATATTTT.

The chain recombines TRBV30 with TRBJ2-3; tentative D call: TRBD1 (5 bases). This CDR3 has 16 residues. CDR1 and CDR2 from the germline V gene are GTSNPN and SVGIG (reference sequence). The V and J ends lost 0 bases and 0 bases respectively, with 13 bases between them. Written as DNA, the CDR3 is TGTGCCTGGAGTGTTTCTGGGGCATTTAGCACAGATACGCAGTATTTT. Protein sequence: CAWSVSGAFSTDTQYF. The whole variable domain, remainder taken from reference TRBV30 and TRBJ2-3, is SQTIHQWPATLVQPVGSPLSLECTVEGTSNPNLYWYRQAAGRGLQLLFYSVGIGQISSEVPQNLSASRPQDRQFILSSKKLLLSDSGFYLCAWSVSGAFSTDTQYFGPGTRLTVL.

This chain uses TRBV28 with TRBJ1-5, with D possibly TRBD1 on 5 matching bases. The CDR3 runs to 13 residues. With 7 bases removed from V and 12 bases from J, the gap between germline ends came to 19 bases. Per the germline V gene, CDR1 is MDHEN and CDR2 is SYDVKM. The CDR3 DNA sequence: TGTGCCAGCATCTTATCGGGGCAGTCGGTCCAGCATTTT. Protein: CASILSGQSVQHF.

The chain couples TRBV2 to TRBJ1-2, with unresolved D. The CDR3 spans 13 residues. CDR1 is SNHLY and CDR2 is FYNNEI in the germline V gene. Trimming shortened V by 8 bases and J by 4 bases, and 14 bases separated the two germline ends. CDR3 loop: CASSAVRRYGYTF. The CDR3 nucleotides read TGTGCCAGCTCGGCGGTCCGCCGCTATGGCTACACCTTC.

The genes are TRBV19 and TRBJ1-5; the match to TRBD1 covers 9 bases. In germline, CDR1 is LNHDA, CDR2 SQIVND (reference sequence). This CDR3 contains 15 residues. Germline trimming cut 9 bases from V and 7 bases from J; bases unmatched to any gene: 13. The CDR3 region is CASTTWTGVDQPQHF. As DNA, the CDR3 is TGTGCCAGCACCACTTGGACAGGGGTAGACCAGCCCCAGCATTTT.